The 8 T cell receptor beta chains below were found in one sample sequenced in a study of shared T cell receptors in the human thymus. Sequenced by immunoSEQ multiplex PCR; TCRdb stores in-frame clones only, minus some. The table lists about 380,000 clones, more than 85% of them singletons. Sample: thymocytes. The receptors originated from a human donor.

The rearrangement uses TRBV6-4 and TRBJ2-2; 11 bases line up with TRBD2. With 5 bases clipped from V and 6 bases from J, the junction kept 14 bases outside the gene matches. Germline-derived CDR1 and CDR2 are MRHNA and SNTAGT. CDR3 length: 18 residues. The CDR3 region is CASSTHEVAGGPSGELFF. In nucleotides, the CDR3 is TGTGCCAGCAGTACCCATGAAGTAGCGGGAGGGCCGTCCGGGGAGCTGTTTTTT.

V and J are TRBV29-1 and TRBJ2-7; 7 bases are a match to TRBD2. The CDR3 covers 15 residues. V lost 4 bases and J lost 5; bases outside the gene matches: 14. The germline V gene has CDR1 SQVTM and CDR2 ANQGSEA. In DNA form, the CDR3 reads TGCAGCGTTGCCCCCCCCGGCGGGAGTGGAAACGAGCAGTACTTC. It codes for CSVAPPGGSGNEQYF.

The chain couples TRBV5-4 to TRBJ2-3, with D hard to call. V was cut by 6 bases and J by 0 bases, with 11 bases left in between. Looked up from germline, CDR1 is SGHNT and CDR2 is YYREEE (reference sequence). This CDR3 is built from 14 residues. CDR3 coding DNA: TGTGCCAGCACCCAATTACTTAGCACAGATACGCAGTATTTT. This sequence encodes CASTQLLSTDTQYF.

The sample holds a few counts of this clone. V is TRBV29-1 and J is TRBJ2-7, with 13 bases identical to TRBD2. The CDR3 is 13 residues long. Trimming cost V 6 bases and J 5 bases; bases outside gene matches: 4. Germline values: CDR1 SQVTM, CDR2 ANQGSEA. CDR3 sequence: CSVGLAGVHEQYF. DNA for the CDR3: TGCAGCGTAGGACTAGCGGGAGTCCACGAGCAGTACTTC.

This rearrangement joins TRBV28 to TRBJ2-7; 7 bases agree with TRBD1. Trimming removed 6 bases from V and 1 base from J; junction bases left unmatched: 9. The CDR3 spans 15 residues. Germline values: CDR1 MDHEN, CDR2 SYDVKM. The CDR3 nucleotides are TGTGCCAGCAGGACGGGACAGATAATTTCCTACGAGCAGTACTTC. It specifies CASRTGQIISYEQYF. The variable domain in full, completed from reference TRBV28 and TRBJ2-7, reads DVKVTQSSRYLVKRTGEKVFLECVQDMDHENMFWYRQDPGLGLRLIYFSYDVKMKEKGDIPEGYSVSREKKERFSLILESASTNQTSMYLCASRTGQIISYEQYFGPGTRLTVT.

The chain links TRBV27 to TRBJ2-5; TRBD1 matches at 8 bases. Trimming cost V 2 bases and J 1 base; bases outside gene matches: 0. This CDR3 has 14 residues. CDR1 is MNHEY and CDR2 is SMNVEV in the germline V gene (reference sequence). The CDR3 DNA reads TGTGCCAGCAGTTTAGGGACAGGCCAAGAGACCCAGTACTTC. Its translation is CASSLGTGQETQYF.

CDR3 sequence reads: CAISESKGGAVYGYTF. CDR3 nucleotide sequence: TGTGCCATCAGTGAGTCGAAGGGGGGGGCGGTCTATGGCTACACCTTC. The chain has TRBV10-3 and TRBJ1-2; tentative D call: TRBD1 (6 bases). Germline V lookup: CDR1 ENHRY, CDR2 SYGVKD. V was clipped by 0 bases and J by 4 bases, with 15 bases between them. This CDR3 contains 16 residues.

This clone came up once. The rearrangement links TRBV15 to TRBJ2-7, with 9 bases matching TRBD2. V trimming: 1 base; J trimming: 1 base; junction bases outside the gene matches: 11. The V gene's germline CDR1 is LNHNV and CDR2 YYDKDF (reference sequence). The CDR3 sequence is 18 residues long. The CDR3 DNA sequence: TGTGCCACCAGCAGAGCCCCCCTCCGCGGGAGGGGGTCCTACGAGCAGTACTTC. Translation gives CATSRAPLRGRGSYEQYF. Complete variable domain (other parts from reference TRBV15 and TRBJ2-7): DAMVIQNPRYQVTQFGKPVTLSCSQTLNHNVMYWYQQKSSQAPKLLFHYYDKDFNNEADTPDNFQSRRPNTSFCFLDIRSPGLGDTAMYLCATSRAPLRGRGSYEQYFGPGTRLTVT.